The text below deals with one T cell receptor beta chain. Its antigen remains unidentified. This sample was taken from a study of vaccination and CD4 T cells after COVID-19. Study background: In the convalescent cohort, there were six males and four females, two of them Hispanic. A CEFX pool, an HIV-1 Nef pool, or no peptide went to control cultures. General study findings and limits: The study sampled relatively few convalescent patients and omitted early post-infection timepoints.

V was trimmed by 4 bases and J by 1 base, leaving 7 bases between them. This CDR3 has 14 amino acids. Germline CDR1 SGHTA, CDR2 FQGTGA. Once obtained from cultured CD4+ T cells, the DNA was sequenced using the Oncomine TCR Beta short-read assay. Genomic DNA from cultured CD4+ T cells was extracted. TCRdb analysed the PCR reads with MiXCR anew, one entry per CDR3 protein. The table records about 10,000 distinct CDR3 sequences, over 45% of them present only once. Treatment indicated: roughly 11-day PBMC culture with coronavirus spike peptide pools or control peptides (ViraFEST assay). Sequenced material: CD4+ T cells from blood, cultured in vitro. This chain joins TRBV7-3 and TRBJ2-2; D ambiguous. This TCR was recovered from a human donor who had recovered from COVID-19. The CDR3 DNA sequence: TGTGCCAGCAGCTACTCGTTGAACACCGGGGAGCTGTTTTTT. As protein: CASSYSLNTGELFF.